The 2 T cell receptor beta chains listed next were all sequenced from one sample in a study of blood T cell repertoires in COVID-19. The repertoire was sequenced with immunoSEQ multiplex PCR; TCRdb's copy has only in-frame clones and lacks some. The sample carries some 200,000 clones, approximately 84% recorded once. What was sequenced was peripheral blood. These receptors were taken from a human donor with acute or convalescent COVID-19. The donor label of this sample is uncertain.

This clone showed up just once. The CDR3 DNA is TGTGCCAGCAGCCGAGAGACCTGGAGGGGAGGCTACACCTTC. As protein: CASSRETWRGGYTF. The rearrangement links TRBV27 to TRBJ1-2; D might be TRBD1 (5 bases). The CDR3 length is 14 residues. Deletions cut 6 bases from V and 8 bases from J, with 19 bases between. The germline CDR1 and CDR2 sequences are MNHEY and SMNVEV (reference sequence).

The V call is TRBV19, the J call TRBJ1-5; D possibly corresponds to TRBD1 (5 bases). The germline V gene encodes CDR1 LNHDA and CDR2 SQIVND (reference sequence). The CDR3 extends over 15 amino acids. The ends were cut back, 6 bases at V and 7 bases at J, with 19 bases in the middle. The CDR3 bases are TGTGCCAGTAGCCTCGCCGTAGGGGCTGGACAGCCCCAGCATTTT. Residues: CASSLAVGAGQPQHF.